The rows below give T cell receptor beta chains drawn from one sample of a study of cytomegalovirus exposure and HLA in healthy donors. Libraries were prepared by immunoSEQ multiplex PCR; TCRdb keeps only in-frame clonotypes and omits some of them. The sample holds approximately 150,000 clones; around 80% are singletons and the top ten take approximately 2.3%. Sequenced sample: PBMCs. Source of these receptors: a man aged 35-49 years in good health and CMV-seronegative. The conserved cysteine and the conserved F or W are not part of the CDR3 here. Each record gives: V gene, J gene, CDR3 protein.

>TRBV9|TRBJ1-1
ASSVAPGLSTEAF
>TRBV5-1|TRBJ2-1
ASSGGLAANEQF
>TRBV18|TRBJ1-2
ASSPGRGNYGYT
>TRBV5-1|TRBJ2-1
ASSLTSGAHNEQF
>TRBV6-5|TRBJ2-3
ASSSGLAALDTQY
>TRBV9|TRBJ1-2
ASSGDRGADGYT
>TRBV2|TRBJ1-5
ASRREWQGNQPQH
>TRBV5-4|TRBJ1-2
ASSEDRDVNYGYT
>TRBV10-3|TRBJ1-1
AISAGSNTEAF
>TRBV29-1|TRBJ2-1
SVAEPGTTGEQF
>TRBV5-6|TRBJ2-5
ASSLTSGKETQY
>TRBV29-1|TRBJ2-2
SVDRTGTGELF
>TRBV27|TRBJ2-1
ASSFTGLFNEQF
>TRBV27|TRBJ2-3
ASSKDRGVFTDTQY
>TRBV5-1|TRBJ2-1
ASSPGAGLARGEQF
>TRBV29-1|TRBJ1-3
SVERTGSGNTIY
>TRBV6-1|TRBJ1-5
ASSEGVGGGGIFQPQH
>TRBV6-4|TRBJ2-6
ASSAGTGGSGANGLT
>TRBV2|TRBJ2-2
ASSPFEVVGGGELF
>TRBV10-3|TRBJ2-1
AIRADTDNEQF
>TRBV7-9|TRBJ2-7
ASSLGEGTGEQY
>TRBV5-8|TRBJ1-5
ASSSLWVVADQPQH
>TRBV19|TRBJ2-5
ASSISDAGEETQY
>TRBV6-5|TRBJ2-1
ASSLDNYNEQF
>TRBV7-2|TRBJ2-5
ASLKSLKNRGQETQY
>TRBV27|TRBJ2-7
ASSLRLAGAPAEQY
>TRBV28|TRBJ2-7
ASSLVSGYEQY
>TRBV11-3|TRBJ2-1
ASSLEVGSFGNEQF
>TRBV4-3|TRBJ2-7
ASSQKGGDLPYEQY
>TRBV6-5|TRBJ2-2
ASSADRLELF
>TRBV5-1|TRBJ2-3
ASRSSGTDTQY